This T cell receptor beta chain emerged from a study of blood T cells in healthy people across ages. Every participating donor contributed around 9.5 milliliters of peripheral blood through a draw. Germline V gives CDR1 SGHRS, CDR2 YFSETQ. This CDR3 comprises 12 residues. V was trimmed by 2 bases and J by 7 bases, leaving 7 bases between them. The authors ran a second PCR of roughly 6 to 12 cycles using a sample-barcoded 5' primer and a J-beta primer mix. Via MiXCR, TCRdb re-called the 5' RACE reads, giving one row per CDR3 protein. Of 1.5 million to 2 million distinct CDR3 sequences listed, roughly 43% were seen once; the top ten hold about 23%.

This chain connects TRBV5-1 to TRBJ2-1; no firm D call. The sequence was obtained from a human donor in good health. The material sequenced was blood. CDR3 in DNA: TGCGCCAGCAGCTTCGACGGAAATGAGCAGTTCTTC. It encodes CASSFDGNEQFF.